These 29 T cell receptor beta chains share one sample of origin, sequenced in a study of shared T cell receptors in the human thymus. Assay: immunoSEQ multiplex PCR; the TCRdb copy retains only in-frame clones and omits some. This repertoire shows over 450,000 clones, 78% found once; its top ten account for more than 0.01%. The same sample was also used in a study of human thymus T cells.

Sequenced sample: thymocytes. These receptors were taken from a boy under three years old with a congenital heart defect.

The chain carries TRBV11-1 and TRBJ2-6; D gene uncertain. Looked up from germline, CDR1 is SGHAT and CDR2 is FQDESV (reference sequence). This CDR3 contains 16 residues. V lost 1 base, J lost 0 bases, and 7 bases lay in between. CDR3 in amino acids: CASSLVPYSGANVLTF. CDR3 nucleotide sequence: TGTGCCAGCAGCTTAGTTCCTTACTCTGGGGCCAACGTCCTGACTTTC.

The chain employs TRBV4-1 and TRBJ2-7, with 11 bases that match TRBD2. Trimming took 4 bases from V and 2 from J; bases not matched to a gene: 10. The CDR3 is 17 residues long. Germline V gene data show CDR1 as MGHRA and CDR2 as YSYEKL. In DNA, the CDR3 is TGCGCCAGCAGCCCCCGCCTTAGCGGGAGGGCCACCTACGAGCAGTACTTC. Its protein product is CASSPRLSGRATYEQYF.

The chain uses TRBV28 and TRBJ2-1; 12 positions agree with TRBD2. Trimming at V came to 6 bases and at J to 7 bases, leaving 16 bases not matched to a gene. Per the germline V gene, CDR1 is MDHEN and CDR2 is SYDVKM. There are 18 residues in the CDR3. CDR3 residues: CASSPTSGRVRDGNEQFF. CDR3 sequence (DNA): TGTGCCAGCAGCCCGACTAGCGGGAGAGTGAGAGATGGGAATGAGCAGTTCTTC.

V gene TRBV28 combines with J gene TRBJ1-4; TRBD1 is a possible D gene (5 bases). This CDR3 is 10 amino acids long. V lost 11 bases to trimming and J lost 7 bases, with 8 bases between them. CDR1 MDHEN and CDR2 SYDVKM come from the germline V gene. In DNA form, the CDR3 reads TGTGCCCTGGGGGGTGAAAAACTGTTTTTT. Protein: CALGGEKLFF.

The chain employs TRBV9 and TRBJ2-3; TRBD1 agrees at 11 bases. Germline V gives CDR1 SGDLS, CDR2 YYNGEE. V shed 3 bases and J 5 bases; nucleotides not matched to a gene: 8. The CDR3 totals 16 residues. CDR3 amino acids: CASSAAPGQGVDTQYF. CDR3 coding DNA: TGTGCCAGCAGCGCCGCTCCGGGACAGGGGGTAGATACGCAGTATTTT.

This clone showed up just a few times. V and J are TRBV29-1 and TRBJ1-2; D perhaps matches TRBD1 (5 bases). The V and J ends lost 5 bases and 8 bases respectively, with 21 bases between them. The CDR3 is 14 residues long. Germline values: CDR1 SQVTM, CDR2 ANQGSEA. This CDR3 is CSVRLGLEGGGYTF. The DNA of the CDR3 is TGCAGCGTTCGCCTGGGACTCGAGGGCGGCGGCTACACCTTC.

The gene calls are TRBV6-6 and TRBJ2-7, with 7 bases lining up with TRBD1. J gave up 4 bases and V 11 bases, and 8 bases lay outside the gene matches. The V gene's germline CDR1 is MNHNY and CDR2 SVGAGI (reference sequence). There are 12 residues in the CDR3. CDR3 sequence: CAHRDSGYEQYF. As DNA, the CDR3 is TGTGCCCACCGGGACAGCGGATACGAGCAGTACTTC.

J is TRBJ2-7 and V is TRBV27; D is possibly TRBD1 (6 bases). V dropped 7 bases and J dropped 1 base, with 11 bases sitting between them. Germline V gene sequence: CDR1 MNHEY, CDR2 SMNVEV (reference sequence). The CDR3 sequence is 13 residues long. For the CDR3, the DNA is TGTGCCAGCACTGGGGGCGCGTCCTACGAGCAGTACTTC. It codes for CASTGGASYEQYF.

The chain links TRBV7-6 to TRBJ2-5; 13 bases fit TRBD2. TRBJ2-7 explains the end of the DNA better; the J call may be wrong. Germline CDR1 reads SGHVS; CDR2 reads FNYEAQ. This CDR3 is 16 amino acids long. The CDR3 spells CASSPGLAGVSYEQYF. The CDR3 bases are TGTGCCAGCAGCCCTGGACTAGCGGGAGTCTCCTACGAGCAGTACTTC.

J is TRBJ1-1 and V is TRBV19; 12 bases align to TRBD1. The CDR3 consists of 19 residues. Germline assignment: CDR1 LNHDA and CDR2 SQIVND (reference sequence). V was clipped by 3 bases and J by 4 bases; unmatched bases: 15. This CDR3 is CASSIEGQGADKGFTEAFF. The CDR3 coding sequence is TGTGCCAGTAGTATTGAGGGACAGGGGGCGGATAAGGGGTTCACTGAAGCTTTCTTT.

J is TRBJ2-1 and V is TRBV4-1; a possible D gene is TRBD2 (6 bases). The CDR3 runs to 16 residues. The V and J ends lost 2 bases and 8 bases respectively, with 19 bases between them. Germline CDR1 is MGHRA and CDR2 is YSYEKL. The chain's CDR3 is CASSQMGSGEGHEQFF. CDR3 DNA: TGCGCCAGCAGCCAAATGGGTAGCGGAGAGGGACATGAGCAGTTCTTC.

The genes are TRBV30 and TRBJ2-1, with 9 positions matching TRBD1. This CDR3 has 17 residues. Germline V lookup: CDR1 GTSNPN, CDR2 SVGIG (reference sequence). V lost 0 bases and J lost 7; bases outside the gene matches: 13. The CDR3 DNA sequence: TGTGCCTGGAGTGTCTCCGGGACAGGGCCCGCTCTTAATGAGCAGTTCTTC. Protein: CAWSVSGTGPALNEQFF.

The rearrangement uses TRBV27 and TRBJ2-5; D might be TRBD1 (5 bases). The J call is doubtful: the DNA matches TRBJ2-7 better. CDR1 and CDR2 (germline): MNHEY, SMNVEV (reference sequence). CDR3 length: 13 residues. Here the CDR3 reads CASSWKGQHEQYF. DNA for the CDR3: TGTGCCAGCAGTTGGAAGGGGCAACACGAGCAGTACTTC.

The chain joins TRBV9 to TRBJ2-7; 8 bases agree with TRBD2. V shed 0 bases and J 1 base; nucleotides not matched to a gene: 12. CDR1 and CDR2 from the germline V gene are SGDLS and YYNGEE. The CDR3 extends over 18 amino acids. The CDR3 DNA sequence: TGTGCCAGCAGCGTAGAGGCCAGCGGGAGCGGGCATTCCTACGAGCAGTACTTC. Its protein is CASSVEASGSGHSYEQYF.

The chain employs TRBV27 and TRBJ1-5; D may be TRBD1 (6 bases). Germline V gene data show CDR1 as MNHEY and CDR2 as SMNVEV (reference sequence). Trimming removed 2 bases from V and 7 bases from J, with 21 bases in between. The CDR3 has 17 amino acids. In DNA form, the CDR3 reads TGTGCCAGCAGTTTAAGGGGGACACAGGGACCTAGGCAGCCCCAGCATTTT. As protein: CASSLRGTQGPRQPQHF.

The genes are TRBV19 and TRBJ2-7; maybe TRBD1 (6 bases). V was shortened by 5 bases and J by 3 bases, with 14 bases between the two germline ends. The CDR3 spans 14 residues. The germline gives CDR1 LNHDA, CDR2 SQIVND (reference sequence). The CDR3 DNA reads as TGTGCCAGTAGTCCCCCCGGACAGTGCTACGAGCAGTACTTC. This gives the protein CASSPPGQCYEQYF.

The rearrangement links TRBV15 to TRBJ1-2; D gene ambiguous. The CDR3 sequence is 16 residues long. Germline CDR1 and CDR2: LNHNV and YYDKDF (reference sequence). V was pared by 0 bases and J by 0 bases, with 11 bases between. Here the CDR3 DNA reads TGTGCCACCAGCAGAGATAAACAGAGAGCTAACTATGGCTACACCTTC. This codes for CATSRDKQRANYGYTF.

Written as DNA, the CDR3 is TGTGCCATCAGGGGGACTAGCGGGAGCCACGAGCAGTACTTC. Its protein product is CAIRGTSGSHEQYF. The chain couples TRBV10-3 to TRBJ2-7; 14 positions agree with TRBD2. The CDR3 sequence is 14 residues long. The junction had 3 bases not matched to a gene; V was cut back by 6 bases and J by 5 bases. Germline V gene data show CDR1 as ENHRY and CDR2 as SYGVKD.

The chain recombines TRBV28 with TRBJ1-3; the D gene is possibly TRBD1 (5 bases). Germline CDR1 is MDHEN and CDR2 is SYDVKM. The CDR3 is made up of 17 amino acids. V dropped 5 bases and J dropped 0 bases, with 17 bases sitting between them. The CDR3 DNA reads TGTGCCAGCAGTAAAACGGCCACAGGCCTCTCTGGAAACACCATATATTTT. Encoded protein: CASSKTATGLSGNTIYF.

The CDR3 DNA reads TGTGCCAGCAGCTTACCCCAGAGCGGGAGGGCCTCCGCGCAGTACTTC. Amino acid sequence: CASSLPQSGRASAQYF. V usage is TRBV7-9 and J usage is TRBJ2-7, with TRBD2 matching over 10 bases. CDR1 and CDR2 (germline): SEHNR, FQNEAQ (reference sequence). V gave up 2 bases and J gave up 9 bases; unmatched junction bases: 13. This CDR3 comprises 16 residues.

This chain links TRBV7-2 with TRBJ2-7; 7 bases map to TRBD1. J lost 3 bases, V lost 1 base, and 9 bases had no gene match. The CDR3 length is 16 residues. Germline V gives CDR1 SGHTA, CDR2 FQGNSA. In nucleotides, the CDR3 is TGTGCCAGCAGCTTAGTTGCCGGACAGGACCGCTACGAGCAGTACTTC. Its translation: CASSLVAGQDRYEQYF.

The chain combines TRBV28 with TRBJ1-1, with 7 bases identical to TRBD1. J gave up 5 bases and V 5 bases, and 8 bases lay outside the gene matches. The CDR3 is 14 residues long. Per germline, CDR1 MDHEN and CDR2 SYDVKM. Here the CDR3 reads CASSLDRVGTEAFF. In DNA, the CDR3 is TGTGCCAGCAGTCTCGACAGGGTGGGTACTGAAGCTTTCTTT.

J is TRBJ2-7 and V is TRBV23-1; D ambiguous. TRBV23-1 is recorded as an ORF, its role being uncertain. The length of the CDR3 is 11 residues. V lost 8 bases and J 4 bases, leaving 9 bases between the germline ends. CDR3 coding DNA: TGCGCCAGCGTCGCGGAGTACGAGCAGTACTTC. Protein product: CASVAEYEQYF.

The gene calls are TRBV7-9 and TRBJ2-1, with a possible D match to TRBD1 (5 bases). Germline loops: CDR1 SEHNR, CDR2 FQNEAQ (reference sequence). V lost 4 bases and J lost 0, with 13 bases in between. The CDR3 has 16 residues. The CDR3 nucleotides are TGTGCCAGCAGCTGCCGCGGACACCGCTCCTACAATGAGCAGTTCTTC. Translation: CASSCRGHRSYNEQFF. Using reference TRBV7-9 and TRBJ2-1 for the parts outside the CDR3, the full variable domain is DTGVSQNPRHKITKRGQNVTFRCDPISEHNRLYWYRQTLGQGPEFLTYFQNEAQLEKSRLLSDRFSAERPKGSFSTLEIQRTEQGDSAMYLCASSCRGHRSYNEQFFGPGTRLTVL.

The V and J genes are TRBV4-1 and TRBJ2-5, with D maybe TRBD2 (5 bases). Germline CDR1 reads MGHRA; CDR2 reads YSYEKL. The CDR3 loop spans 14 amino acids. V dropped 2 bases and J dropped 4 bases, with 11 bases sitting between them. The CDR3 sequence is CASSQSWELETQYF. CDR3 DNA: TGCGCCAGCAGCCAATCGTGGGAGTTAGAGACCCAGTACTTC.

The V gene is TRBV4-2, the J gene TRBJ2-7, with D perhaps TRBD1 (6 bases). V was shortened by 4 bases and J by 7 bases, with 23 bases between the two germline ends. Germline-derived CDR1 and CDR2 are LGHNA and YNFKEQ. The CDR3 is 16 amino acids. The DNA for the CDR3 is TGTGCCAGCAGCCGACACCCGGAGTCGGCAGGGGAGGAGCAGTACTTC. It encodes CASSRHPESAGEEQYF.

The chain couples TRBV5-1 to TRBJ2-7; 10 bases align to TRBD2. The J segment lost 4 bases and the V segment lost 1 base, leaving 5 bases of the junction unmatched. The CDR3 has 15 amino acids. Germline CDR1 reads SGHRS; CDR2 reads YFSETQ. The CDR3 bases are TGCGCCAGCAGCTTGTTTACTAGCGGGATTTACGAGCAGTACTTC. Its protein is CASSLFTSGIYEQYF.

The chain employs TRBV7-9 and TRBJ2-3; TRBD2 aligns across 10 bases. This CDR3 is 17 amino acids long. Germline lookup yields CDR1 SEHNR and CDR2 FQNEAQ (reference sequence). Trimming took 1 base from V and 4 from J; bases not matched to a gene: 8. The DNA for the CDR3 is TGTGCCAGCAGCTTAGATCCCGGGACTAGCGAGGCAGATACGCAGTATTTT. Protein sequence: CASSLDPGTSEADTQYF.

The chain joins TRBV7-9 to TRBJ2-7; 7 bases match TRBD1. The CDR3 has 18 residues. The germline gives CDR1 SEHNR, CDR2 FQNEAQ (reference sequence). The J segment lost 7 bases and the V segment lost 5 bases, leaving 23 bases of the junction unmatched. This CDR3 is CASSHGRKGQDPHGEQYF. The CDR3 coding sequence is TGTGCCAGCAGCCACGGCCGAAAAGGACAGGACCCCCATGGGGAGCAGTACTTC.